These 2 T cell receptor beta chains share one sample of origin, sequenced in a study of shared clonotypes between healthy human individuals. Sequenced by immunoSEQ multiplex PCR; TCRdb stores in-frame clones only, minus some. Of 2.3 million or so clones listed, more than 85% are singletons. The material sequenced was naive CD4+ T cells from PBMCs. The subset denotes: CD45RA+ positively selected. These receptor sequences come from a man aged 18-30 years in good health. Some clones in this sample may be carry-over from other donors' samples.

The genes are TRBV6-1 and TRBJ1-5; the match to TRBD1 covers 7 bases. This CDR3 is built from 14 residues. Trimming cost V 5 bases and J 3 bases; bases outside gene matches: 4. Per germline, CDR1 MNHNS and CDR2 SASEGT. The CDR3 sequence is CASSPDRVNQPQHF. CDR3 in DNA: TGTGCCAGCAGTCCTGACAGGGTCAATCAGCCCCAGCATTTT.

J is TRBJ2-5 and V is TRBV7-8; 10 nucleotides match TRBD2. CDR1 is SGHVS and CDR2 is FQNEAQ in the germline V gene. CDR3 size: 16 residues. After removal of 5 bases from V and 4 bases from J, the junction contained 10 bases not matched to a gene. CDR3 bases: TGTGCCAGCAGCCTAAGGAGCGGGAGGGGGGTAGAGACCCAGTACTTC. As protein: CASSLRSGRGVETQYF.